This TCR beta chain is from a study of vaccination effects on CD4 cells after COVID-19. Study-level background: After the second dose, samples were taken at median day 72.

Germline-derived CDR1 and CDR2 are SQVTM and ANQGSEA. V was trimmed by 6 bases and J by 2 bases, leaving 17 bases between them. The CDR3 is made up of 15 amino acids. Here immunoSEQ multiplex PCR was the method, and the copy in TCRdb shows in-frame clones only, minus some. Among 30,000 to 40,000 clones listed, around three quarters were seen once. To note about this clone: Its antigen is not identified.

Notes on the study in general: Nearly all vaccine-induced clones in healthy recipients recognized only SARS-CoV-2.

ViraFEST assay sequencing came after antigen-specific CD4+ T cells were expanded with viral peptide pools. Following culture for nine to ten days, CD4+ T cells were isolated. Of the BNT162b2 and mRNA-1273 vaccines, participants received two doses of one or the other. Every well got two million PBMC, which were grown with around 9.2 IU/ml IL-2 and 8.5 to 10 ug/ml peptides. A half-volume exchange with IL-2 medium occurred on days 3 and 7. This chain uses TRBV29-1 with TRBJ1-3; TRBD1 might be the D (5 bases). This clonotype was obtained from a human donor who received a COVID-19 vaccine. The sequences come from CD4+ T cells from PBMCs cultured with HCoV-229E spike peptides, collected after COVID-19 vaccination. The CDR3 nucleotides are TGCAGCGTCTCCGGGCAGGGAGCCCCTGGAAACACCATATATTTT. Its protein product is CSVSGQGAPGNTIYF. The whole variable domain, filled in from reference TRBV29-1 and TRBJ1-3, reads SAVISQKPSRDICQRGTSLTIQCQVDSQVTMMFWYRQQPGQSLTLIATANQGSEATYESGFVIDKFPISRPNLTFSTLTVSNMSPEDSSIYLCSVSGQGAPGNTIYFGEGSWLTVV.